This TCR beta chain was sequenced during a study of blood T cell repertoires in COVID-19. Study in general: Samples representing acute and convalescent COVID-19 were sourced from the United States, Italy and Spain.

Method: immunoSEQ multiplex PCR; TCRdb's copy keeps in-frame clones and lacks some. The sample yields 200,000 to 250,000 clones, about 90% seen once. The CDR3 is made up of 15 amino acids. V lost 5 bases and J lost 10, with 18 bases in between. CDR1 is MNHEY and CDR2 is SVGAGI in the germline V gene. The TCR sequence derives from a man aged 30-40 years who had been exposed to COVID-19. The chain recombines TRBV6-5 with TRBJ1-6, with D tentatively TRBD1 (5 bases). Source material: PBMCs or T cells enriched from blood (not recorded which). The CDR3 region is CASSNPWGGESPLHF. In DNA, the CDR3 is TGTGCCAGCAGTAACCCCTGGGGGGGAGAGTCACCCCTCCACTTT.